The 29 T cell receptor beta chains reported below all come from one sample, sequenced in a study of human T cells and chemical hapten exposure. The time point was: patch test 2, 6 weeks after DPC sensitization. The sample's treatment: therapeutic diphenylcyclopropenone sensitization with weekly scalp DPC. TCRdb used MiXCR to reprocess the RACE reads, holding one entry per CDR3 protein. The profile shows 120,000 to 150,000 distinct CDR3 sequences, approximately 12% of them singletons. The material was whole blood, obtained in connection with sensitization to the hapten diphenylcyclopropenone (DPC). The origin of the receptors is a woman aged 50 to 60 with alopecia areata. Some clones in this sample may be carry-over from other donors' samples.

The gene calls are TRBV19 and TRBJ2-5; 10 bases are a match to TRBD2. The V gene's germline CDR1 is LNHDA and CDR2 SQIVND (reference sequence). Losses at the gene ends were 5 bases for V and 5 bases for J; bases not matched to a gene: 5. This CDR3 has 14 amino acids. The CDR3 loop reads CASSLAGAVETQYF. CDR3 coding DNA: TGTGCCAGTAGTCTAGCGGGAGCAGTGGAGACCCAGTACTTC. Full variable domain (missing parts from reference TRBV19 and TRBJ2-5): DGGITQSPKYLFRKEGQNVTLSCEQNLNHDAMYWYRQDPGQGLRLIYYSQIVNDFQKGDIAEGYSVSREKKESFPLTVTSAQKNPTAFYLCASSLAGAVETQYFGPGTRLLVL.

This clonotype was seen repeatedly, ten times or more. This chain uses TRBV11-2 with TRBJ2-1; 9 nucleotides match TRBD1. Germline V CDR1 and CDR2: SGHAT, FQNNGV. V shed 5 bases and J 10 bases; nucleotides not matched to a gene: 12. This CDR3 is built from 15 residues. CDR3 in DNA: TGTGCCAGCAGCCCCCCAGGGACAGGGTACCGGGAGCAGTTCTTC. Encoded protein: CASSPPGTGYREQFF.

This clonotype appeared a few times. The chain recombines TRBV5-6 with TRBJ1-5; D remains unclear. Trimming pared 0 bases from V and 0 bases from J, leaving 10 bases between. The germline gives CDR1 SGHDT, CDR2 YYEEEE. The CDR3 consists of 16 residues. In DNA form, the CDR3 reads TGTGCCAGCAGCTTGGGAGGCAGCCTTAGCAATCAGCCCCAGCATTTT. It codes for CASSLGGSLSNQPQHF. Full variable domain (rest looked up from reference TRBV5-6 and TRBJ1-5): DAGVTQSPTHLIKTRGQQVTLRCSPKSGHDTVSWYQQALGQGPQFIFQYYEEEERQRGNFPDRFSGHQFPNYSSELNVNALLLGDSALYLCASSLGGSLSNQPQHFGDGTRLSIL.

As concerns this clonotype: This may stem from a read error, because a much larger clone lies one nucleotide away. DNA for the CDR3: TGCGCCAGCAGCTTGCTTCGGGGAAGGGGTGAGCAGTTCTTC. It translates to CASSLLRGRGEQFF. The chain is built from TRBV5-1 and TRBJ2-1; possibly TRBD1 or TRBD2 for D (5 bases each). Germline V gene lookup returns CDR1 SGHRS and CDR2 YFSETQ. The CDR3 contains 14 residues. V lost 1 base and J 9 bases, leaving 14 bases between the germline ends.

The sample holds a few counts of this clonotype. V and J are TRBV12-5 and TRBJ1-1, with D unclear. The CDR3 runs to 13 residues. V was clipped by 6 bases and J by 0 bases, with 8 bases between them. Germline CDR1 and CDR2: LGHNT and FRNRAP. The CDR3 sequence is CASGLEVNTEAFF. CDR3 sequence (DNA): TGTGCTAGTGGGCTGGAAGTGAACACTGAAGCTTTCTTT.

The CDR3 sequence is CASSPSGPYSEQYF. For the CDR3, the DNA is TGTGCCAGCAGTCCCTCCGGGCCATATTCCGAGCAGTACTTC. The chain employs TRBV11-2 and TRBJ2-7; D remains ambiguous. Germline V lookup: CDR1 SGHAT, CDR2 FQNNGV. V was shortened by 6 bases and J by 6 bases, with 18 bases between the two germline ends. This CDR3 region has 14 residues.

CDR3 DNA: TGCAGTGCTAAAAAAGCGACAGGACAAGAGACCCAGTACTTC. Translation gives CSAKKATGQETQYF. The rearrangement links TRBV20-1 to TRBJ2-5; perhaps TRBD1 as D (6 bases). The CDR3 has 14 residues. Germline CDR1 reads DFQATT; CDR2 reads SNEGSKA (reference sequence). Trimming took 4 bases from V and 2 from J, leaving 14 bases between them.

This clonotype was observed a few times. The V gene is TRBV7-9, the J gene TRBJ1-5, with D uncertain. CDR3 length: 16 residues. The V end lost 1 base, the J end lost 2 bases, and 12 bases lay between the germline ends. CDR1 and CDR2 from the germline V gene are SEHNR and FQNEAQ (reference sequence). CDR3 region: CASSLGQGLGNQPQHF. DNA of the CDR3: TGTGCCAGCAGCTTAGGTCAAGGATTGGGCAATCAGCCCCAGCATTTT.

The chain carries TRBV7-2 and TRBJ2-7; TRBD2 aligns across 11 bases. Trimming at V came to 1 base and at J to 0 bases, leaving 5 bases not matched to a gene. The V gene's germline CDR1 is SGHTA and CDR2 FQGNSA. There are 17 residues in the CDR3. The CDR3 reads CASSLETSGTVSYEQYF. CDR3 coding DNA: TGTGCCAGCAGCTTAGAGACTAGCGGGACTGTCTCCTACGAGCAGTACTTC.

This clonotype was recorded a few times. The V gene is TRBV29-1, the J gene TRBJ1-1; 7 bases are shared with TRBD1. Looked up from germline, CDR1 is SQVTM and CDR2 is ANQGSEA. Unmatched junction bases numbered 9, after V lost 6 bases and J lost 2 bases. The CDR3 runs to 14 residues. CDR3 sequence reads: CSVQTGPTNTEAFF. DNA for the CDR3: TGCAGCGTCCAGACAGGGCCCACAAACACTGAAGCTTTCTTT.

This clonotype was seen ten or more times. CDR3 coding DNA: TGTGCCAGTAGCCCCTTGCGACAGTCCTATGGCTACACCTTC. This encodes CASSPLRQSYGYTF. The chain carries TRBV19 and TRBJ1-2; D may be TRBD1 (5 bases). Germline V gene lookup returns CDR1 LNHDA and CDR2 SQIVND (reference sequence). The CDR3 covers 14 residues. V lost 6 bases and J lost 4, with 15 bases in between.

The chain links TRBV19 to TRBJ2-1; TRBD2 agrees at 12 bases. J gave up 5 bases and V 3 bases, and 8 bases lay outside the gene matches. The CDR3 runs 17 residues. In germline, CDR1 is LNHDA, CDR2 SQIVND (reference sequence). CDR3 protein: CASSISSLAGGDNEQFF. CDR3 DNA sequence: TGTGCCAGTAGTATCTCCAGTCTAGCGGGAGGGGACAATGAGCAGTTCTTC.

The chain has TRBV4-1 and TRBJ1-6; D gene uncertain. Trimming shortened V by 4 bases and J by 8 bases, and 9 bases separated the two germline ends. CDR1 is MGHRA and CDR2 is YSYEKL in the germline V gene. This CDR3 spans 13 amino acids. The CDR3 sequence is CASSPRHDSPLHF. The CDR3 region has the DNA TGCGCCAGCAGCCCTAGACATGATTCACCCCTCCACTTT.

The CDR3 nucleotides read TGTGCCAGCAGTCACAGGGATATGAACACTGAAGCTTTCTTT. This codes for CASSHRDMNTEAFF. V gene TRBV6-6 combines with J gene TRBJ1-1; TRBD1 is a possible D gene (6 bases). The CDR3 spans 14 residues. Trimming removed 5 bases at V and 0 bases at J, with 10 bases between. Per the germline V gene, CDR1 is MNHNY and CDR2 is SVGAGI (reference sequence).

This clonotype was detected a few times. CDR3 nucleotide sequence: TGTGCCAGCAGCCCCAGGGCTAAGTCCCTTGGGGCCAACGTCCTGACTTTC. It yields the protein CASSPRAKSLGANVLTF. This chain links TRBV7-8 with TRBJ2-6, with a weak D call TRBD1 (5 bases). Trimming took 5 bases from V and 3 from J, leaving 17 bases between them. CDR1 and CDR2 (germline): SGHVS, FQNEAQ. This CDR3 has 17 amino acids.

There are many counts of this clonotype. The CDR3 sequence is CASTTLGRDEQFF. DNA of the CDR3: TGTGCCAGCACTACCCTGGGACGGGATGAGCAGTTCTTC. The chain is built from TRBV27 and TRBJ2-1; D assignment may be TRBD1 or TRBD2 (5 bases each). There are 13 residues in the CDR3. The V end was cut by 7 bases, the J end by 8 bases, with 15 bases between. Germline loops: CDR1 MNHEY, CDR2 SMNVEV (reference sequence).

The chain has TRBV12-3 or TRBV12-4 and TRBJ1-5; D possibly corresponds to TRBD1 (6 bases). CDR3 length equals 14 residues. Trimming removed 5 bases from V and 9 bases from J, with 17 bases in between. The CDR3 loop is CASSRDTLLGPQHF. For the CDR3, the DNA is TGTGCCAGCAGTCGGGACACCTTGTTAGGGCCCCAGCATTTT.

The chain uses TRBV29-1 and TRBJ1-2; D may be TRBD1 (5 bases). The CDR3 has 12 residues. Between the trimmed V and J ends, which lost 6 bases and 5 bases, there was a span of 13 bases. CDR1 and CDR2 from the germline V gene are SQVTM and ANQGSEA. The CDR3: CSVGQKDYGYTF. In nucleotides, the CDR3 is TGCAGCGTGGGGCAGAAAGATTATGGCTACACCTTC.

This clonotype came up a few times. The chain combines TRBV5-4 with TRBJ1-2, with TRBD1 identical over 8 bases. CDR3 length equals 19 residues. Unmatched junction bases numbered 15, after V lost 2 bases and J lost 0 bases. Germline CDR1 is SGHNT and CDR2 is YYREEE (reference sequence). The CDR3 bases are TGTGCCAGCAGCTTAACGGGGACAGGAGCGAGTTGGGCTAACTATGGCTACACCTTC. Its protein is CASSLTGTGASWANYGYTF.

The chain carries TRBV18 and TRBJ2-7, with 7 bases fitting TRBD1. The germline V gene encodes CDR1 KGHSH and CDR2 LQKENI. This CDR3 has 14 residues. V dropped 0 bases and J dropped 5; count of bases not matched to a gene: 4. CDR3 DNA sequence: TGTGCCAGCTCACCACCGACAGGGATGGACGAGCAGTACTTC. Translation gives CASSPPTGMDEQYF.

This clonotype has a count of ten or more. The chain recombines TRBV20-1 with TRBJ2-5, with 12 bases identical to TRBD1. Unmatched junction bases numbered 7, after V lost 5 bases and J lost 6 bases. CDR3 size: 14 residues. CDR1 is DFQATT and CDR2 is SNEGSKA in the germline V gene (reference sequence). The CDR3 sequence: CSALPGQGAKTQYF. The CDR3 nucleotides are TGCAGTGCTCTCCCGGGACAGGGGGCGAAGACCCAGTACTTC.

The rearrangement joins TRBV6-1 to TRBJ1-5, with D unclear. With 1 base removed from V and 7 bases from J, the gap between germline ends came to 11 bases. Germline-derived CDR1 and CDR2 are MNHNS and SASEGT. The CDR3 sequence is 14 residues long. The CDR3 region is CASSEGDSRQPQHF. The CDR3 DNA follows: TGTGCCAGCAGTGAAGGAGACTCGCGGCAGCCCCAGCATTTT.

The CDR3 coding sequence is TGTGCCAGCAGCTCCTGGACGGGGGCGGCCGACACTGAAGCTTTCTTT. Translating it yields CASSSWTGAADTEAFF. V gene TRBV7-9 combines with J gene TRBJ1-1, with D maybe TRBD1 (6 bases). Trimming left V 4 bases short and J 3 bases short, with 18 bases between. There are 16 residues in the CDR3. The germline V gene has CDR1 SEHNR and CDR2 FQNEAQ (reference sequence).

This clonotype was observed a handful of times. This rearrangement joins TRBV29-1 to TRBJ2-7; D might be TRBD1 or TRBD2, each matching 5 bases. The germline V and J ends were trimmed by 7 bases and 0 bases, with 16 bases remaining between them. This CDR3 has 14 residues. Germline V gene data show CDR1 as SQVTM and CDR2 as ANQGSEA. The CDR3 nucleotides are TGCAGCGCTGGTGGGGACCTCAGCTCCTACGAGCAGTACTTC. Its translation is CSAGGDLSSYEQYF.

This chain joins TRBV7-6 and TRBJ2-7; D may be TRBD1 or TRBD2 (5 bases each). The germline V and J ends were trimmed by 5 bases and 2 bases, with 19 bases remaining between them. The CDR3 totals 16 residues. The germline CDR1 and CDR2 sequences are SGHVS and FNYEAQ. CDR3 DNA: TGTGCCAGCAGCCAACTCACCGGGACCCCCACCTACGAGCAGTACTTC. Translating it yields CASSQLTGTPTYEQYF.

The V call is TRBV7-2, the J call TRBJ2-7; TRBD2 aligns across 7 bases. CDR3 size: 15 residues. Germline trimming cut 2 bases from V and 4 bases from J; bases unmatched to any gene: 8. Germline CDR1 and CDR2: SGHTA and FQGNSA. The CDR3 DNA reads TGTGCCAGCAGCTTACAGGGCGGGAGTCAGTACGAGCAGTACTTC. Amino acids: CASSLQGGSQYEQYF. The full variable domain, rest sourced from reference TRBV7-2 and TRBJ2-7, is GAGVSQSPSNKVTEKGKDVELRCDPISGHTALYWYRQSLGQGLEFLIYFQGNSAPDKSGLPSDRFSAERTGGSVSTLTIQRTQQEDSAVYLCASSLQGGSQYEQYFGPGTRLTVT.

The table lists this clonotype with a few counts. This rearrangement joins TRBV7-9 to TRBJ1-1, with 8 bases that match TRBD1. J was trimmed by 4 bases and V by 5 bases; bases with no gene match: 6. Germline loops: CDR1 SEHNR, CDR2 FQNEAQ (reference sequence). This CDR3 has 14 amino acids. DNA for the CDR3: TGTGCCAGCAGCGCAGGACAGGGAGCCACTGAAGCTTTCTTT. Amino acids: CASSAGQGATEAFF.

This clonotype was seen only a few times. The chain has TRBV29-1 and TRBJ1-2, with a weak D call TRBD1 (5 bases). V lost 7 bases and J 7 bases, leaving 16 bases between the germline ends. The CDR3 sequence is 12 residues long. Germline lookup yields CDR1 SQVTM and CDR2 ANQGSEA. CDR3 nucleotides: TGCAGCGCTAAGGGCGGGGCCCTTGGCTACACCTTC. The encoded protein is CSAKGGALGYTF.

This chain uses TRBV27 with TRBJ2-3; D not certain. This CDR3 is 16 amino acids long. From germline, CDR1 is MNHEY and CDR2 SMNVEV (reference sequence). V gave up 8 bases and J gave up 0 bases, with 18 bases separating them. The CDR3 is CASGQPSRASTDTQYF. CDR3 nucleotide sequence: TGTGCCAGCGGCCAACCATCCCGGGCTAGCACAGATACGCAGTATTTT.